This T cell receptor beta chain was captured by sequencing in a study of cytomegalovirus exposure and HLA in healthy donors. Study-wide context: Among the 398 genotyped donors, approximately 81% were placed in the Caucasian-associated ancestry cluster.

Germline V CDR1 and CDR2: SGHNT, YENEEA. Trimming removed 1 base from V and 3 bases from J; junction bases left unmatched: 20. The CDR3 has 20 residues. The PCR made use of 60 Vbeta and 13 Jbeta primers. Sequenced by immunoSEQ multiplex PCR; TCRdb stores in-frame clones only, minus some. The table counts about 160,000 clones; around 1.6% lies in the top ten. Study-level points and caveats: Presence/absence analysis assumed near-uniform sequencing depth across donors. According to the study, roughly 160 TCR beta chains were cytomegalovirus-associated.

Note on this clone: Its antigen is unknown.

The origin of this receptor is a woman aged 50 to 65 in good health and CMV-seronegative. Sequencing was done on a sample of PBMCs. The rearrangement links TRBV11-3 to TRBJ2-7, with TRBD1 matching 8 bases. The CDR3 coding sequence is TGTGCCAGCAGCTTAGCCCCGACAGGGGAGGATACGGGGGCTATCTACGAGCAGTACTTC. It is translated as CASSLAPTGEDTGAIYEQYF.